A single T cell receptor (beta chain) is shown here with its context. What it binds is unknown. This record belongs to a study of blood T cells in healthy people across ages. The CDR3 consists of 14 residues. J was trimmed by 4 bases and V by 3 bases; bases with no gene match: 5. Looked up from germline, CDR1 is DFQATT and CDR2 is SNEGSKA (reference sequence). Study findings and constraints: TCR beta diversity, measured per million T cells, fell in a roughly linear way with age. It was the long-lived donors that had more naive CD4+ cells and higher diversity than aged donors.

Together with a sample-barcoded 5' primer, a J-beta primer mix was included in a second PCR lasting about 6 to 11 cycles. A template-switch adaptor with 12 random nucleotides tagged each cDNA molecule. TCRdb used MiXCR to reprocess the 5' RACE reads, holding one entry per CDR3 protein. The repertoire has about 930,000 distinct CDR3 sequences, approximately 32% of them found once; the top ten carry more than 8.5%. This sample also appeared in a second study, on T cells of mothers and their children. According to that study: All donors were healthy and Caucasian; they were a few mothers and their six children.

V is TRBV20-1 and J is TRBJ2-1; TRBD2 agrees at 8 bases. The sample taken for sequencing was blood. This TCR came from a woman in her forties in good health. CDR3 nucleotide sequence: TGCAGTGCTAGCGGGGGGGACGGATACAATGAGCAGTTCTTC. Translating gives CSASGGDGYNEQFF.